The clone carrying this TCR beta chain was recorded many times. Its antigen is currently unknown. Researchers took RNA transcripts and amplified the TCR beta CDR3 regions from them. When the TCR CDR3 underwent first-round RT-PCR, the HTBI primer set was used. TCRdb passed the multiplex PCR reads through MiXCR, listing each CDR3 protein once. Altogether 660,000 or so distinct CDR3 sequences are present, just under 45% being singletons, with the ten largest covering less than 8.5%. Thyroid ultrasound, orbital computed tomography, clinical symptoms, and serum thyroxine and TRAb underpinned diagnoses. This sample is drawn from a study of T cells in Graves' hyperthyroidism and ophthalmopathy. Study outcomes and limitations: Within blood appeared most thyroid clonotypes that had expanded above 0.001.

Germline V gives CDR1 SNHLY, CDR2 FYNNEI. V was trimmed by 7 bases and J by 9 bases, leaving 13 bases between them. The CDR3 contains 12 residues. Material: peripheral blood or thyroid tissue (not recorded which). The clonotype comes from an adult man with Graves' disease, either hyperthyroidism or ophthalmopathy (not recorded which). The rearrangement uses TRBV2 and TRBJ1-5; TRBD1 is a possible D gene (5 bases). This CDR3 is CASTGRGGPQHF. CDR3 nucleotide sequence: TGTGCCAGCACAGGTCGGGGGGGGCCCCAGCATTTT.